This T cell receptor (beta chain) was captured by sequencing in a study of blood T cell repertoires in COVID-19. The CDR3 has 14 residues. After removal of 7 bases from V and 5 bases from J, the junction contained 10 bases not matched to a gene. CDR1 is LGHNT, CDR2 FRNRAP, per germline. Clones were sequenced by immunoSEQ multiplex PCR, and TCRdb holds only the in-frame ones, with some missing. The sample records about 94,000 clones, 65% to 85% being singletons. Sequenced: peripheral blood. This chain links TRBV12-5 with TRBJ1-2; TRBD1 matches at 7 bases. The TCR sequence derives from a man aged 60-69 years with acute or convalescent COVID-19. The CDR3 loop reads CASVPGQTIYGYTF. DNA of the CDR3: TGTGCTAGTGTTCCGGGACAGACGATTTATGGCTACACCTTC.